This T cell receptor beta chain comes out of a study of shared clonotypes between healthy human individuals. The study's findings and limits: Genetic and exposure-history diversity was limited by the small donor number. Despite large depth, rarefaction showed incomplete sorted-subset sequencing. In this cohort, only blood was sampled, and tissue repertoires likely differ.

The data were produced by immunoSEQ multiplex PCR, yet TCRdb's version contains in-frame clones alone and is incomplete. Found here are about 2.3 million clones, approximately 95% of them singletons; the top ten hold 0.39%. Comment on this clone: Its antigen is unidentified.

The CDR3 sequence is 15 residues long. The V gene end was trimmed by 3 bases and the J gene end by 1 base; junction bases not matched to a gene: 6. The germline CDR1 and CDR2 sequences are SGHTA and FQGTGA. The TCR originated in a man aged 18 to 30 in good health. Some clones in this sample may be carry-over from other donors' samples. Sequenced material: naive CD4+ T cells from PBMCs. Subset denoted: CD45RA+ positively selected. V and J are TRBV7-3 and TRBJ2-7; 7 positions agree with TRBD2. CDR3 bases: TGTGCCAGCAGCTTCCTAGCGGCCACATCCTACGAGCAGTACTTC. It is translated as CASSFLAATSYEQYF.